The source of this T cell receptor (beta chain) is a study of cytomegalovirus exposure and HLA in healthy donors (dated by TCRdb to about 2017). Study-wide context: An earlier analysis of more than 550 of the donors reported 276 Gb of sequence data and 100 million to 120 million unique TCR beta sequences obtained from some 200 million T cells. An early release that covered some 630 HLA-typed donors contained 300 to 350 gigabases of sequencing data and 85 million to 100 million unique TCR sequences. The genetic ancestry cluster associated with self-reported Caucasian donors included around four fifths of the roughly 380 genotyped donors. The aim of the study was to test whether cataloging public T cell receptors could identify signatures of past pathogen exposure. Using immunosequencing, the study profiled T cell repertoires from some 670 subjects and related those repertoires to cytomegalovirus serostatus. In addition to the first cohort of roughly 700 subjects, a separate validation cohort of 130 or so different subjects was used. High-throughput TCR immunosequencing, statistical association of individual TCRs with disease status, and machine learning were combined to predict cytomegalovirus infection status. A later analysis re-examined previously published TCR beta repertoires from over 500 donors and added high-resolution HLA genotyping to investigate patterns of TCR occurrence. In the later analysis, no new phenotypic data were used to find candidate immune exposures; instead, reliance was placed on TCR beta sequences and their occurrence across donors. To decide whether each TCR beta V gene segment behaved as functional or pseudogenic, an earlier analysis of several hundred of the donors relied on high-throughput TCR beta sequencing. Donor age, sex, ethnicity and CMV serostatus were compiled together with the repertoire data. A later genetic analysis used genome-wide SNP genotypes for about 60% of the roughly 700 donors, treating that subset as a discovery cohort. All discovery cohort repertoires had been generated on a single sequencing platform. Both class I and class II loci were covered by HLA typing, at four-digit resolution. The number of typed donors differed by locus: 629-630 for A, B, C, DRB1 and DQB1; 500 to 550 for DQA1; around 610 for DPA1; and around 470 for DPB1. Because of strong linkage in the cohort, 4 to 6 DR-DQ haplotypes were treated as single units for association and clustering. Among 398 genotyped donors of the cohort, an average of approximately 250,000 unique TCR beta nucleotide sequences were sequenced per donor, roughly 18% of them non-productive. What the study reported, not specific to this receptor: Compared with equally common non-associated chains, HLA-associated TCR beta chains in a later analysis were more clonally expanded and had lower generation probabilities. According to a later analysis, TCR association rates differed among HLA loci, with DRB1 alleles showing the most associated TCRs and HLA-C alleles showing the fewest. A cluster of highly shared sequence variants was judged likely to represent a technical artifact of the sequencing pipeline. A total of 150 to 200 TCR beta chains were listed by the study as associated with cytomegalovirus. Linkage disequilibrium might explain the correlated functional status among segregating V segments, but an unknown experimental factor could not be ruled out. In a later genetic analysis, a missense DCLRE1C variant was associated with V-gene and J-gene trimming of TCR beta chains, and the association was replicated in an independent cohort. Seventeen rarely observed V segments, including chromosome 9 orphons, were excluded from the earlier analysis of a few hundred of the donors because counts were too low. Assigning TCR associations to individual alleles was difficult when HLA alleles, especially DR and DQ, strongly co-occurred. A further reported finding was that TCR beta sequences accurately predicted the HLA-A and HLA-B alleles for most subjects in the first cohort. Broadly in line with IMGT annotations, most TCR beta V segments showed up in productive rearrangements about 90% or about 30% of the time in an earlier analysis of several hundred of the donors. The classifier was reported to diagnose cytomegalovirus status with high specificity and sensitivity in both the original cohort and the validation cohort. A later analysis reported that several top co-occurrence clusters appeared linked to parvovirus B19, influenza, CMV and Epstein-Barr virus. In a later genetic analysis, fewer N-insertions in productive TCRs were reported among donors in an Asian-associated ancestry cluster than the roughly 700-donor mean. In vitro tests confirmed that a few of the cytomegalovirus-associated TCR beta chains recognize cytomegalovirus antigens. This cohort had only TCR beta chains sequenced, and the lack of alpha or paired-chain data limited which features could be detected. Because HLA typing was unavailable for some donors at each locus, only the typed subset was used in association tests. It was suggested by the authors that the approach could potentially be generalized to other disease states and immunological phenotypes. Across donors, most TCR sequences were observed very rarely, whereas some public TCRs were present in many individuals. CMV serostatus was the only immune exposure information available for the cohort. Roughly uniform sequencing depth across donors was assumed in presence/absence analyses, although this assumption may not hold. According to a later analysis, most CMV-associated TCR beta chains appeared to be HLA-restricted, and the HLA associations seemed to be driven largely by CMV exposure. Specific HLA alleles were associated with about 17,000 TCR beta sequences at a false discovery rate of 0.05 in a later analysis.

Library preparation employed the immunoSEQ multiplex PCR assay. For the multiplex PCR, a mixture combining 60 forward primers for TCR Vbeta segments and 13 reverse primers for TCR Jbeta segments was used. The CDR3 region of rearranged TCR beta genes was amplified from genomic DNA by a multiplex PCR assay. The Illumina HiSeq System was used to sequence the amplified TCR beta libraries as 87-base-pair reads. Per the source publication's procedure: Across the roughly 670 repertoires, a later analysis counted some 80 million unique TCR beta chains, some 11 million of which were shared by at least two donors. Raw reads were error-corrected and collapsed into unique sequences by a nearest-neighbor algorithm in which closely related sequences were merged to remove PCR and sequencing errors. Alignment of CDR3 sequences to IMGT reference sequences was used to assign V, D and J gene segments. For a sequence to be retained, at least a six-nucleotide match to both a V gene segment and a J gene segment was required. A rearrangement was called productive if the CDR3 had no stop codons and remained in frame with V and J, and every other rearrangement was called non-productive. Following IMGT convention, CDR3 was defined as the stretch from the second conserved V-encoded cysteine up to the conserved J-encoded phenylalanine. The earlier analysis of around 640 of the donors excluded sequences that lacked an unambiguous match to a single V gene segment. In an earlier analysis of 450 to 750 of the donors, a V segment was called functional when productive rearrangements were above 56.7%, and segregating when the standard deviation between donors exceeded 5%. A statistical classification framework was developed to diagnose cytomegalovirus status using the catalog of TCR beta chain sequences. In a later analysis, TCR nucleotide sequences were compared against IMGT/GENE-DB human TR gene sequences so that V and J genes could be assigned. In a later analysis, CDR3 sequences and most-parsimonious VDJ recombination scenarios were assigned using the TCRdist pipeline. A later analysis defined each TCR beta chain by its CDR3 amino acid sequence plus V-gene family, and excluded reads lacking a unique V-gene family. A later analysis removed nearly 600 highly shared, low-generation-probability nucleotide sequences to deal with suspected cross-contamination and a sequencing artifact. In a later analysis, a clonal expansion index for each public chain was calculated from normalized within-repertoire ranks of inferred template counts. In a later analysis, generation probabilities were computed with a VDJ recombination model fitted to out-of-frame rearrangements, and the resulting probabilities were checked against IGoR. Hypergeometric tests were used in a later analysis to score TCR-TCR, TCR-HLA and TCR-CMV co-occurrence, with a repertoire-size bias correction applied to the TCR pairs. A later analysis estimated false discovery rates by permuting HLA or CMV assignments 20 times. In a later analysis, co-occurring TCRs were grouped using DBSCAN, with TCRdist sequence similarity added in when clustering inside HLA-allele-positive subsets. Repertoires with fewer than 30,000 or more than 120,000 public chains were left out of co-occurrence clustering, as were about 5 repertoires with anomalous nucleotide sharing. TCRdb obtained this table from immuneACCESS and retained in-frame rearrangements with V and J assigned. These tables miss some clones; where compared with another copy, unresolved V genes account for less than half of the shortfall, and the remainder is unexplained. From that table come the V and J calls and clone size; the DNA was used to work out D and trimming. Across this sample there are fewer than 150,000 clones, with 73% seen only once. The ten most abundant clones make up around 3.7% of the sample.

The cohort comprised more than 550 healthy bone marrow donors. All cohort members were sampled while nominally healthy, although unrecorded immune exposures were likely present. The donor was CMV seronegative and was included in the group of a few hundred seronegative cohort members. Every donor gave a peripheral blood sample, and the peripheral blood mononuclear cells from that sample were used for TCR beta sequencing. The Qiagen DNeasy Blood Extraction Kit was used to extract genomic DNA from the blood cell samples. Notes on this clone: Its antigen is unknown. The sample holds no much larger clone one base away, and base qualities are not on file.

The TCR comes from a woman aged 40 to 50 in good health and CMV-seronegative. Sequencing used PBMCs.

The DNA sequence is given as TGTGCCAGCTCACTTACGGACACCAATCAGCCCCAGCATTTT. Translation gives CASSLTDTNQPQHF. The chain was built from TRBV18 and TRBJ1-5; TRBD1 is a possible D gene, resting on 5 matching bases. From the cysteine through the phenylalanine, the CDR3 covers 14 amino acids. Only the CDR3 DNA stays, 42 bases, in frame from base 1. Sequences KGHSH (CDR1) and LQKENI (CDR2) are obtained from the germline V gene. The junction shows trimming of 4 bases on V and 3 bases on J, plus 10 bases between the germline ends. The variable domain in full, with residues beyond the CDR3 obtained from the reference TRBV18 and TRBJ1-5 genes, is NAGVMQNPRHLVRRRGQEARLRCSPMKGHSHVYWYRQLPEEGLKFMVYLQKENIIDESGMPKERFSAEFPKEGPSILRIQQVVRGDSAAYFCASSLTDTNQPQHFGDGTRLSIL.